This T cell receptor (beta chain) was captured in a study of OX40 agonist ivuxolimab in advanced cancers. Turning to the study itself: Of mixed ages from about 20 to 90 and averaging roughly 60 years, the group was 65% to 85% male.

Trimming left V 6 bases short and J 4 bases short, with 12 bases between. The CDR3 is 13 amino acids. CDR1 and CDR2 from the germline V gene are ENHRY and SYGVKD. For this clone: As yet, its antigen is unknown.

Clones were sequenced by immunoSEQ multiplex PCR, and TCRdb holds only the in-frame ones, with some missing. The table lists under 95,000 clones, about 90% of them singletons. Points from the study as a whole: Some nonresponders additionally presented with little normalized T-cell clonal expansion.

The source is an adult with an advanced solid tumor such as melanoma, head and neck, liver or kidney cancer. The chain employs TRBV10-3 and TRBJ1-2; D might be TRBD1 (6 bases). The material was CD4+ or CD8+ T cells sorted from blood, obtained in a trial of the OX40 agonist ivuxolimab. The CDR3 DNA is TGTGCCATCAGCCCAGGGACAACCTATGGCTACACCTTC. Translated: CAISPGTTYGYTF.